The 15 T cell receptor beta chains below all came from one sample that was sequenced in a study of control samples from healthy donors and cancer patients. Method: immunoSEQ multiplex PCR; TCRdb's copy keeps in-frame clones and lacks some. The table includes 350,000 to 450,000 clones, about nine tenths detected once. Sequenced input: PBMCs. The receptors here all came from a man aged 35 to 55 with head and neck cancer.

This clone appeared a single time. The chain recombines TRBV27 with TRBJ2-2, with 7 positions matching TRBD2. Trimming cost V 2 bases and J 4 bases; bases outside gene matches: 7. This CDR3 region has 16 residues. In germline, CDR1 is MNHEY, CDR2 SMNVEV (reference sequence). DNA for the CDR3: TGTGCCAGCAGTTTAGGCGGGAGTTCGAGCACCGGGGAGCTGTTTTTT. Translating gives CASSLGGSSSTGELFF.

The CDR3 nucleotides are TGTGCCAGCTTCGGGGAGGGGCTGACGGCCCAGTACTTC. Protein: CASFGEGLTAQYF. This chain joins TRBV28 and TRBJ2-5; 7 nucleotides line up with TRBD2. Germline V gene data show CDR1 as MDHEN and CDR2 as SYDVKM. This CDR3 region has 13 residues. Trimming at V came to 8 bases and at J to 9 bases, leaving 12 bases not matched to a gene.

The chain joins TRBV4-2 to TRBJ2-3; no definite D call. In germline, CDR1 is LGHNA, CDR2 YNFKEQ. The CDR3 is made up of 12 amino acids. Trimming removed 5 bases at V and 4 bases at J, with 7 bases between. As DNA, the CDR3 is TGTGCCAGCAGCTCCCTCTCAGATACGCAGTATTTT. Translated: CASSSLSDTQYF.

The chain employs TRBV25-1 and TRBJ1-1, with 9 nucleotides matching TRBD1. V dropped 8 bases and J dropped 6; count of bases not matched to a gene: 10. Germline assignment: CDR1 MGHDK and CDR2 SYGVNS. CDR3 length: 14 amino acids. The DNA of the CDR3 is TGTGCCAGCGCCTACAGGGGGCGAGAGTCTGAAGCTTTCTTT. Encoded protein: CASAYRGRESEAFF.

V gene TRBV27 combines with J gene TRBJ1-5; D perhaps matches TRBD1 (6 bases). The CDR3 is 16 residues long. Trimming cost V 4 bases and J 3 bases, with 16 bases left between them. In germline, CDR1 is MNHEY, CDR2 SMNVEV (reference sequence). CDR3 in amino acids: CASSSLQGGPNQPQHF. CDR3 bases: TGTGCCAGCAGTTCCTTACAGGGAGGCCCCAATCAGCCCCAGCATTTT.

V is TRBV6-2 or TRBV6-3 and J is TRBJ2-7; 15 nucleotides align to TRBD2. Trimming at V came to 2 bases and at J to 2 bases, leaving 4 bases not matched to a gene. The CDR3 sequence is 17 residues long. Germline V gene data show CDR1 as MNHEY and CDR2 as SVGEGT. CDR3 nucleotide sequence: TGTGCCAGCAGTTACGGACTAGCGGGAGGGGTGACCTACGAGCAGTACTTC. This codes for CASSYGLAGGVTYEQYF.

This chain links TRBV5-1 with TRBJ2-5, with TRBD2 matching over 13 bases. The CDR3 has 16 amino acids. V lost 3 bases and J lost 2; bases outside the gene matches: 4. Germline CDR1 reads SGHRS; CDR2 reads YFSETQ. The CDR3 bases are TGCGCCAGCAGCTCACTAGCGGGAGGGCTTCAAGAGACCCAGTACTTC. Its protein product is CASSSLAGGLQETQYF.

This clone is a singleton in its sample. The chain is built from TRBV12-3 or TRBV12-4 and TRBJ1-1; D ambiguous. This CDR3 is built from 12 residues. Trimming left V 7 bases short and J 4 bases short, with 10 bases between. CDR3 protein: CASKDGGTEAFF. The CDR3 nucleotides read TGTGCCAGCAAGGACGGCGGCACTGAAGCTTTCTTT.

The CDR3 DNA is TGCGCCAGCAGCGATGGGACAGGACTCTACGAGCAGTACTTC. Amino acid sequence: CASSDGTGLYEQYF. The chain joins TRBV5-1 to TRBJ2-7, with TRBD1 matching 8 bases. Germline-derived CDR1 and CDR2 are SGHRS and YFSETQ. The CDR3 sequence is 14 residues long. The trim removed 4 bases at V and 3 bases at J, leaving 6 bases unmatched.

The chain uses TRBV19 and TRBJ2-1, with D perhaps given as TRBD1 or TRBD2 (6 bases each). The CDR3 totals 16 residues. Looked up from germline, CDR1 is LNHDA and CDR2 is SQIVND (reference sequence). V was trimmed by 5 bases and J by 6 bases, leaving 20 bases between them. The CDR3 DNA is TGTGCCAGTAGTGTGAGCGGGTTCCACAGGGCCAATGAGCAGTTCTTC. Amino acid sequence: CASSVSGFHRANEQFF.

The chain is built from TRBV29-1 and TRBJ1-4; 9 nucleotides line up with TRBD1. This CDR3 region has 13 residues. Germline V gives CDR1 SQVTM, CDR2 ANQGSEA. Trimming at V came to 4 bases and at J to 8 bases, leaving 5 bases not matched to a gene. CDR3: CSVVGQGYEKLFF. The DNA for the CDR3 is TGCAGCGTTGTGGGACAGGGTTACGAAAAACTGTTTTTT.

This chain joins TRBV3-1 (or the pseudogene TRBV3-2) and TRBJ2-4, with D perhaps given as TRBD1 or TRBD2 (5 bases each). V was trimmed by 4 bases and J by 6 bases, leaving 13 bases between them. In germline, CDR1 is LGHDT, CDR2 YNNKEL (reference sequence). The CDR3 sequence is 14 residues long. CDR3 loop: CASSLKGSGNIQYF. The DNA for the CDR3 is TGTGCCAGCAGCCTGAAGGGGAGTGGAAACATTCAGTACTTC.

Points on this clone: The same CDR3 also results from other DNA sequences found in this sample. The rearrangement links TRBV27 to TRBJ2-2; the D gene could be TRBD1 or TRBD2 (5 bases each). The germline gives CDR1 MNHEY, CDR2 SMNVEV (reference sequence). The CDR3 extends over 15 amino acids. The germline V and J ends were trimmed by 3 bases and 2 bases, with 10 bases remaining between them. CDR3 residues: CASSLRGPNTGELFF. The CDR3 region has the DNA TGTGCCAGCAGTTTGAGGGGTCCTAACACCGGGGAGCTGTTTTTT.

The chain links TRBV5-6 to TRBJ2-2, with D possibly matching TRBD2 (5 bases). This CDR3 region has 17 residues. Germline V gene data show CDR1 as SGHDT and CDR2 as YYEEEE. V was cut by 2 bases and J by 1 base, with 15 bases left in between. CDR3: CASSLLFGVWNTGELFF. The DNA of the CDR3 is TGTGCCAGCAGCTTACTTTTCGGGGTTTGGAACACCGGGGAGCTGTTTTTT.

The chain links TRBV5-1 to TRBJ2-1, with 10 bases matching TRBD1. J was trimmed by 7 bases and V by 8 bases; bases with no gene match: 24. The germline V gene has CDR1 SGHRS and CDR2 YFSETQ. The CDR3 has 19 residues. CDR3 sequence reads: CASRPGLGQGIMGSNEQFF. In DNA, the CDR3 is TGCGCCAGTCGACCCGGATTGGGACAGGGGATCATGGGATCAAATGAGCAGTTCTTC.